Below, 21 T cell receptor beta chains from the same sample are listed, as sequenced in a study of shared clonotypes between healthy human individuals. Sequencing was performed with immunoSEQ multiplex PCR; in TCRdb, only in-frame clones are kept and a portion is missing. The sample lists over a million clones; over 95% were seen once. Source material: naive CD4+ T cells sorted from blood. Subset given: CD45RA+ positively selected. All receptors derive from a man aged 30 to 39 in good health.

For this clone: The same CDR3 is also encoded by other DNA sequences in this sample. The chain links TRBV7-2 to TRBJ2-1; D possibly corresponds to TRBD2 (6 bases). The V gene lost 3 bases and the J gene lost 4 bases, with 13 bases spanning the gap. The CDR3 is 15 amino acids. The germline gives CDR1 SGHTA, CDR2 FQGNSA. CDR3 sequence (DNA): TGTGCCAGCAGCTTGGGGCTAGCGATTTACAATGAGCAGTTCTTC. Its translation is CASSLGLAIYNEQFF.

The chain recombines TRBV7-6 with TRBJ2-7; no definite D call. The germline V and J ends were trimmed by 3 bases and 5 bases, with 11 bases remaining between them. From germline, CDR1 is SGHVS and CDR2 FNYEAQ. The CDR3 sequence is 13 residues long. The CDR3 is CASSLSVGDEQYF. The CDR3, as DNA: TGTGCCAGCAGCTTGAGTGTGGGCGACGAGCAGTACTTC.

The count of this clone is one. The chain has TRBV5-1 and TRBJ2-7; weak D call: TRBD1 (6 bases). Germline V lookup: CDR1 SGHRS, CDR2 YFSETQ. CDR3 size: 13 residues. V was pared by 5 bases and J by 2 bases, with 11 bases between. CDR3 residues: CASRRQDTYEQYF. CDR3 nucleotides: TGCGCCAGCAGAAGACAGGACACCTACGAGCAGTACTTC.

The J gene is TRBJ2-7, the V gene TRBV6-9; TRBD2 matches 9 bases. Germline CDR1 reads MNHGY; CDR2 reads SVAAGI. V was clipped by 5 bases and J by 4 bases; unmatched bases: 3. This CDR3 contains 13 residues. CDR3 amino acids: CASSKGLAYEQYF. The CDR3, as DNA: TGTGCCAGCAGTAAGGGACTAGCTTACGAGCAGTACTTC.

The chain uses TRBV25-1 and TRBJ2-3, with TRBD1 identical over 8 bases. Germline V CDR1 and CDR2: MGHDK, SYGVNS. V shed 5 bases, J shed 3 bases, and the junction held 4 bases outside the gene matches. This CDR3 region has 14 residues. CDR3 DNA: TGTGCCAGCAGTATCAGGGGGCCGACAGATACGCAGTATTTT. Encoded protein: CASSIRGPTDTQYF.

The rearrangement uses TRBV6-1 and TRBJ2-3; 8 bases fit TRBD2. Looked up from germline, CDR1 is MNHNS and CDR2 is SASEGT. The V and J ends lost 6 bases and 2 bases, in that order; junction bases with no gene match: 4. The CDR3 is 14 amino acids. DNA of the CDR3: TGTGCCAGCAGGATAGCGGGAACCACAGATACGCAGTATTTT. Its protein product is CASRIAGTTDTQYF.

This clone has just one count. The chain couples TRBV10-1 to TRBJ2-5, with unresolved D. With 2 bases removed from V and 2 bases from J, the gap between germline ends came to 9 bases. This CDR3 spans 14 amino acids. The V gene's germline CDR1 is WNHNN and CDR2 SYGVQD (reference sequence). The DNA for the CDR3 is TGCGCCAGCAGTGAGCTCTTGGGACAAGAGACCCAGTACTTC. Translation: CASSELLGQETQYF.

Comment on this clone: Other DNA sequences of this sample code for an identical CDR3. The rearrangement uses TRBV5-1 and TRBJ2-3; the D gene is possibly TRBD1 (5 bases). Germline V gene sequence: CDR1 SGHRS, CDR2 YFSETQ. With 0 bases removed from V and 3 bases from J, the gap between germline ends came to 8 bases. The CDR3 runs to 14 residues. As DNA, the CDR3 is TGCGCCAGCAGCTTGGAGGCAGGGACAGATACGCAGTATTTT. Translated, it gives CASSLEAGTDTQYF.

The chain links TRBV28 to TRBJ2-1, with 8 bases that match TRBD2. In germline, CDR1 is MDHEN, CDR2 SYDVKM. The CDR3 is made up of 15 amino acids. V was clipped by 4 bases and J by 8 bases; unmatched bases: 10. In nucleotides, the CDR3 is TGTGCCAGCAGTTACTGGACTAGCATTCCACATGAGCAGTTCTTC. This translates into CASSYWTSIPHEQFF.

This clone is a singleton in its sample. This chain links TRBV28 with TRBJ1-2; D is unclear. Trimming stripped 6 bases from V and 3 bases from J, with 17 bases between. The V gene's germline CDR1 is MDHEN and CDR2 SYDVKM. The CDR3 has 15 amino acids. The CDR3 DNA follows: TGTGCCAGCAGCCCGGCGGGGTCCGCCTACTATGGCTACACCTTC. Protein: CASSPAGSAYYGYTF.

This chain joins TRBV6-5 and TRBJ2-3; D unclear. This CDR3 comprises 15 residues. Germline V lookup: CDR1 MNHEY, CDR2 SVGAGI. V lost 1 base and J 2 bases, leaving 10 bases between the germline ends. The CDR3 reads CASSYFGELTDTQYF. Here the CDR3 DNA reads TGTGCCAGCAGTTACTTCGGCGAACTCACAGATACGCAGTATTTT.

This chain uses TRBV28 with TRBJ2-1, with TRBD2 identical over 13 bases. The CDR3 is 17 amino acids. CDR1 is MDHEN and CDR2 is SYDVKM in the germline V gene. The junction had 6 bases not matched to a gene; V was cut back by 5 bases and J by 2 bases. This CDR3 reads CASSRTSGRRTYNEQFF. The CDR3 nucleotides read TGTGCCAGCAGTCGGACTAGCGGGAGACGGACCTACAATGAGCAGTTCTTC. Complete variable domain (other parts from reference TRBV28 and TRBJ2-1): DVKVTQSSRYLVKRTGEKVFLECVQDMDHENMFWYRQDPGLGLRLIYFSYDVKMKEKGDIPEGYSVSREKKERFSLILESASTNQTSMYLCASSRTSGRRTYNEQFFGPGTRLTVL.

J is TRBJ1-2 and V is TRBV6-5; 7 nucleotides line up with TRBD1. The trim removed 8 bases at V and 4 bases at J, leaving 13 bases unmatched. Germline V CDR1 and CDR2: MNHEY, SVGAGI. This CDR3 contains 15 residues. CDR3 sequence (DNA): TGTGCCAGCTGCTCAACCAGGGGGGGTTCCTATGGCTACACCTTC. Translation gives CASCSTRGGSYGYTF.

The chain couples TRBV10-3 to TRBJ2-2; D unclear. Germline loops: CDR1 ENHRY, CDR2 SYGVKD. This CDR3 is 14 amino acids long. Trimming stripped 0 bases from V and 6 bases from J, with 8 bases between. The CDR3 spells CAISESSVPGELFF. CDR3 in DNA: TGTGCCATCAGTGAGTCGTCAGTTCCCGGGGAGCTGTTTTTT.

The chain combines TRBV7-9 with TRBJ2-1, with 11 bases that match TRBD2. V was clipped by 6 bases and J by 0 bases; unmatched bases: 7. The germline V gene encodes CDR1 SEHNR and CDR2 FQNEAQ (reference sequence). The CDR3 runs 17 residues. CDR3 nucleotides: TGTGCCAGCAGAACCACTAGCGGGAGAAACTCCTACAATGAGCAGTTCTTC. It encodes CASRTTSGRNSYNEQFF.

J is TRBJ2-5 and V is TRBV5-4; TRBD1 might be the D (5 bases). The assigned J gene may be wrong: the sequence end matches TRBJ2-7 better. The germline CDR1 and CDR2 sequences are SGHNT and YYREEE (reference sequence). The CDR3 covers 15 residues. CDR3 loop: CASSPRRELSYEQYF. The CDR3 DNA is TGTGCCAGCAGCCCGCGCAGGGAACTCTCCTACGAGCAGTACTTC.

The rearrangement links TRBV7-2 to TRBJ2-7; tentatively, D is TRBD1 (6 bases). Between the trimmed V and J ends, which lost 2 bases and 2 bases, there was a span of 10 bases. The CDR3 totals 14 residues. Germline CDR1 and CDR2: SGHTA and FQGNSA. Written as DNA, the CDR3 is TGTGCCAGCAGCTTAAAAGGGGGTACCTACGAGCAGTACTTC. Protein product: CASSLKGGTYEQYF.

This clone has a single count. The genes are TRBV6-5 and TRBJ2-5; either TRBD1 or TRBD2 may supply D (5 bases each). Germline-derived CDR1 and CDR2 are MNHEY and SVGAGI. CDR3 size: 15 residues. Trimming shortened V by 2 bases and J by 5 bases, and 15 bases separated the two germline ends. The CDR3 bases are TGTGCCAGCAGTTACCGGTTGAGAGGGGAGGAGACCCAGTACTTC. Its translation is CASSYRLRGEETQYF.

The V call is TRBV10-3, the J call TRBJ1-5; maybe TRBD1 (6 bases). This CDR3 comprises 16 residues. The germline V and J ends were trimmed by 0 bases and 2 bases, with 11 bases remaining between them. Looked up from germline, CDR1 is ENHRY and CDR2 is SYGVKD. CDR3 loop: CAISESAKGGNQPQHF. The CDR3 nucleotides read TGTGCCATCAGTGAGTCTGCTAAGGGGGGCAATCAGCCCCAGCATTTT.

A word on this clone: Other nucleotide sequences in the sample specify the same CDR3. The chain employs TRBV18 and TRBJ1-1; TRBD1 matches at 8 bases. The CDR3 is 14 amino acids. The junction had 3 bases not matched to a gene; V was cut back by 4 bases and J by 2 bases. The V gene's germline CDR1 is KGHSH and CDR2 LQKENI. CDR3 DNA: TGTGCCAGCTCACTCGGACAGGGCAACACTGAAGCTTTCTTT. This sequence encodes CASSLGQGNTEAFF.

This CDR3 reads CASSLAVGTGKNYGYTF. The CDR3 DNA reads as TGTGCCAGCAGCTTAGCTGTAGGGACGGGAAAGAACTATGGCTACACCTTC. The chain is built from TRBV7-9 and TRBJ1-2; D is perhaps TRBD1 (5 bases). Germline CDR1 reads SEHNR; CDR2 reads FQNEAQ (reference sequence). The CDR3 has 17 amino acids. Trimming left V 0 bases short and J 2 bases short, with 16 bases between.